This T cell receptor (beta chain) is from a study of CD8+CD57+ T cells in acquired aplastic anemia. Study context: Yields of DNA that came from sorted CD4+ and CD8+ cells averaged roughly 3.3 ug. On average, healthy donors gave approximately 10 million reads for CD4+ cells.

The CDR3 runs 16 residues. V lost 1 base and J 1 base, leaving 13 bases between the germline ends. CDR1 SNHLY and CDR2 FYNNEI come from the germline V gene. General study results and limits: Controls and patients did not differ significantly in CD8+ Simpson's diversity. Patients and controls shared some 29 CD8+ CDR3 sequences, which appeared highly expressed in patients and within their immunodominant clones.

Profiling that covered TCR beta VDJ and CDR3 relied on genomic DNA as its template. TCRdb independently ran MiXCR on the reads; one entry per CDR3 protein. The table includes 200,000 to 250,000 distinct CDR3 sequences, 30% to 40% detected once. In its sample, this clonotype was seen many times. Its antigen remains unknown. This clonotype originated in a human donor in good health, serving as a control. The V and J genes are TRBV2 and TRBJ1-2, with D unresolved. Sequences were obtained from sorted CD4+, CD8+, or CD8+CD57+ T cells (not recorded which) from PBMCs. In DNA form, the CDR3 reads TGTGCCAGCAGTGAAGACAGAATCCACCTTAACTATGGCTACACCTTC. Translating it yields CASSEDRIHLNYGYTF.